This passage covers 19 T cell receptor beta chains from one sample sequenced in a study of identical twins. TCRdb re-derived calls from the 5' RACE reads in MiXCR, one entry per CDR3 protein. The sample has 640,000 or so distinct CDR3 sequences, 5.5% to 6.5% seen once. Sequencing was done on a sample of naive T cells sorted from blood. Source of these receptors: a man younger than 35 in good health.

This clonotype was observed many times. The gene calls are TRBV10-3 and TRBJ2-1; D remains ambiguous. The length of the CDR3 is 11 residues. The V gene's germline CDR1 is ENHRY and CDR2 SYGVKD. The germline V and J ends were trimmed by 0 bases and 7 bases, with 1 base remaining between them. Written as DNA, the CDR3 is TGTGCCATCAGTGAGTCGAATGAGCAGTTCTTC. Translated: CAISESNEQFF.

This chain's CDR3 is CAWSATIHEQYF. In DNA form, the CDR3 reads TGTGCCTGGAGTGCAACTATCCACGAGCAGTACTTC. The rearrangement uses TRBV30 and TRBJ2-7; D gene uncertain. The germline CDR1 and CDR2 sequences are GTSNPN and SVGIG (reference sequence). V lost 1 base to trimming and J lost 5 bases, with 9 bases between them. The CDR3 is made up of 12 amino acids. The variable domain in full, completed from reference TRBV30 and TRBJ2-7, reads SQTIHQWPATLVQPVGSPLSLECTVEGTSNPNLYWYRQAAGRGLQLLFYSVGIGQISSEVPQNLSASRPQDRQFILSSKKLLLSDSGFYLCAWSATIHEQYFGPGTRLTVT.

The chain carries TRBV14 and TRBJ2-7; 7 positions match TRBD2. The CDR3 has 16 amino acids. V lost 2 bases, J lost 6 bases, and 13 bases stayed unmatched. The germline V gene has CDR1 SGHDN and CDR2 FVKESK. CDR3 protein: CASSQTLSLALGEQYF. The CDR3 DNA reads TGTGCCAGCAGCCAAACTCTATCACTAGCGCTAGGCGAGCAGTACTTC.

In its sample, this clonotype was seen many times. The chain has TRBV5-5 and TRBJ2-3; TRBD2 matches at 12 bases. The CDR3 covers 16 residues. Looked up from germline, CDR1 is SGHKS and CDR2 is YYEKEE (reference sequence). V shed 6 bases, J shed 1 base, and the junction held 6 bases outside the gene matches. The chain's CDR3 is CASISGLAGGTDTQYF. DNA of the CDR3: TGTGCCAGCATTTCGGGACTAGCGGGTGGCACAGATACGCAGTATTTT.

In its sample, this clonotype was seen a few times. This sequence joins TRBV7-7 and TRBJ2-2; D might be TRBD1 (5 bases). Germline loops: CDR1 SSHAT, CDR2 FNYEAQ (reference sequence). Trimming stripped 5 bases from V and 0 bases from J, with 13 bases between. This CDR3 has 16 residues. The CDR3 sequence: CASSRGRVSNTGELFF. The CDR3 region has the DNA TGTGCCAGCAGCCGCGGCAGGGTGTCGAACACCGGGGAGCTGTTTTTT.

There are many counts of this clonotype. The chain joins TRBV12-3 or TRBV12-4 to TRBJ1-1; 7 nucleotides match TRBD1. The CDR3 has 14 amino acids. V dropped 1 base and J dropped 5; count of bases not matched to a gene: 4. DNA for the CDR3: TGTGCCAGCAGTTTAGAGACAGGGCGGACTGAAGCTTTCTTT. Protein: CASSLETGRTEAFF.

In its sample, this clonotype was seen many times. V is TRBV29-1 and J is TRBJ2-1, with 10 positions matching TRBD2. This CDR3 contains 15 residues. Losses at the gene ends were 0 bases for V and 4 bases for J; bases not matched to a gene: 3. The germline V gene encodes CDR1 SQVTM and CDR2 ANQGSEA. The CDR3 is CSVEDELAGYNEQFF. CDR3 nucleotide sequence: TGCAGCGTTGAAGATGAACTAGCGGGATACAATGAGCAGTTCTTC.

The chain has TRBV29-1 and TRBJ2-3; 11 bases map to TRBD2. Germline lookup yields CDR1 SQVTM and CDR2 ANQGSEA. V lost 1 base, J lost 2 bases, and 8 bases stayed unmatched. The CDR3 is made up of 17 amino acids. In DNA, the CDR3 is TGCAGCGTTGAAGGACTAGCGGGGCCCACATACACAGATACGCAGTATTTT. This gives the protein CSVEGLAGPTYTDTQYF.

This clonotype was found many times. The junction differs from germline at one of its ends, possibly a read error. The chain has TRBV27 and TRBJ2-7, with TRBD2 matching over 9 bases. There are 15 residues in the CDR3. Germline V gives CDR1 MNHEY, CDR2 SMNVEV (reference sequence). The CDR3 DNA is TGTGCCAGCAGTTCGCTAGCGGGATTCTCCGACGAGCAGTACTTC. Its translation is CASSSLAGFSDEQYF.

This clonotype was seen a handful of times. The chain links TRBV7-9 to TRBJ2-5, with D unresolved. This CDR3 is 13 amino acids long. Germline assignment: CDR1 SEHNR and CDR2 FQNEAQ (reference sequence). Trimming took 4 bases from V and 5 from J, leaving 11 bases between them. Here the CDR3 DNA reads TGTGCCAGCAGCTCCAAGGTCGGGGAGACCCAGTACTTC. Translated, it gives CASSSKVGETQYF. The full variable domain, with the rest looked up from reference TRBV7-9 and TRBJ2-5, is DTGVSQNPRHKITKRGQNVTFRCDPISEHNRLYWYRQTLGQGPEFLTYFQNEAQLEKSRLLSDRFSAERPKGSFSTLEIQRTEQGDSAMYLCASSSKVGETQYFGPGTRLLVL.

In the case of this clonotype: One junction end disagrees with the germline gene, perhaps due to a read error. The V and J genes are TRBV29-1 and TRBJ2-1; 14 nucleotides match TRBD2. This CDR3 region has 14 residues. Germline CDR1 and CDR2: SQVTM and ANQGSEA. DNA for the CDR3: TGCAGCGTTGACCACCACGGGACTAGCGGGAGACCCTACTTC. Its translation is CSVDHHGTSGRPYF.

This clonotype came up many times. Here the CDR3 reads CASSLISTYNEQFF. The CDR3 bases are TGTGCCAGCAGTTTAATATCTACCTACAATGAGCAGTTCTTC. The chain recombines TRBV12-3 or TRBV12-4 with TRBJ2-1; D remains unclear. This CDR3 comprises 14 residues. The ends were cut back, 2 bases at V and 2 bases at J, with 7 bases in the middle.

This clonotype appeared many times. The chain joins TRBV29-1 to TRBJ1-2; maybe TRBD1 (6 bases). Trimming left V 5 bases short and J 6 bases short, with 10 bases between. The germline gives CDR1 SQVTM, CDR2 ANQGSEA. The CDR3 extends over 11 amino acids. In DNA, the CDR3 is TGCAGCGTTTGGACAGTCGATGGCTACACCTTC. This sequence encodes CSVWTVDGYTF.

The sample holds many counts of this clonotype. The rearrangement joins TRBV4-2 to TRBJ2-4, with TRBD1 as a possible D gene (5 bases). This CDR3 region has 14 residues. Trimming stripped 0 bases from V and 9 bases from J, with 12 bases between. Germline-derived CDR1 and CDR2 are LGHNA and YNFKEQ. CDR3 residues: CASSQDGQGRIQYF. CDR3 sequence (DNA): TGTGCCAGCAGCCAAGATGGGCAGGGTCGCATTCAGTACTTC.

V gene TRBV7-2 combines with J gene TRBJ2-3; D tentatively fits TRBD1 or TRBD2 (6 bases each). Trimming removed 2 bases from V and 1 base from J, with 16 bases in between. Germline-derived CDR1 and CDR2 are SGHTA and FQGNSA. The CDR3 totals 17 residues. The DNA of the CDR3 is TGTGCCAGCAGCTTACTAGGGGGGACCAGGCGCACAGATACGCAGTATTTT. Amino acids: CASSLLGGTRRTDTQYF.

This clonotype has more than one count but fewer than ten. The V and J genes are TRBV5-1 and TRBJ2-3, with a weak D call TRBD2 (5 bases). Trimming shortened V by 6 bases and J by 8 bases, and 13 bases separated the two germline ends. Germline values: CDR1 SGHRS, CDR2 YFSETQ. The CDR3 covers 12 residues. The CDR3 DNA sequence: TGCGCCAGCATGGCAGATCGGGGTACGCAGTATTTT. Encoded protein: CASMADRGTQYF.

Notes on this clonotype: The CDR3 ends on some other residue instead of the conserved phenylalanine or tryptophan, so this is likely a read error. V usage is TRBV2 and J usage is TRBJ1-1; weak D call: TRBD1 (6 bases). This CDR3 is 12 amino acids long. Germline V gene lookup returns CDR1 SNHLY and CDR2 FYNNEI. V lost 7 bases, J lost 8 bases, and 14 bases lay in between. In nucleotides, the CDR3 is TGTGCCAGCAAGAGGGGGAGAAACGAAGCTTTCATT. Encoded protein: CASKRGRNEAFI.

This clonotype was picked up many times. The rearrangement joins TRBV20-1 to TRBJ2-1; D gene uncertain. The CDR3 has 16 amino acids. V lost 0 bases and J 3 bases, leaving 15 bases between the germline ends. Germline values: CDR1 DFQATT, CDR2 SNEGSKA (reference sequence). The CDR3 sequence is CSARDPQAKDYNEQFF. The CDR3 DNA is TGCAGTGCTAGAGATCCCCAAGCGAAAGACTACAATGAGCAGTTCTTC.

The chain links TRBV12-3 or TRBV12-4 to TRBJ2-5; D uncertain. CDR3 length: 14 amino acids. Trimming removed 6 bases from V and 1 base from J, with 12 bases in between. CDR3 bases: TGTGCCAGCAGCACCAGGCACGTCCAAGAGACCCAGTACTTC. Its protein product is CASSTRHVQETQYF.